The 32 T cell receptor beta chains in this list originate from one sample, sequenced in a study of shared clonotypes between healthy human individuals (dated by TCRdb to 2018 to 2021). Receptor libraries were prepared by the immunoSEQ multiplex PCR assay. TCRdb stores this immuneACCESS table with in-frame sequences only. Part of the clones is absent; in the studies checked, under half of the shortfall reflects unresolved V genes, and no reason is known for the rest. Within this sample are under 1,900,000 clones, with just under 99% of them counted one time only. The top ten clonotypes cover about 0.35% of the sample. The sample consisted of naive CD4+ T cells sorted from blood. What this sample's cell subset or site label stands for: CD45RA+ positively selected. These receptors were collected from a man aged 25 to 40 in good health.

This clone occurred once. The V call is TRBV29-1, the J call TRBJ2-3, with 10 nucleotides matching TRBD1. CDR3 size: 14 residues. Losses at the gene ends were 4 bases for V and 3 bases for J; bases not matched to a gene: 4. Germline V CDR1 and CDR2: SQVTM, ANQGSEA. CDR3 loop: CSVGDRGMTDTQYF. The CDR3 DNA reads TGCAGCGTTGGGGACAGGGGAATGACAGATACGCAGTATTTT.

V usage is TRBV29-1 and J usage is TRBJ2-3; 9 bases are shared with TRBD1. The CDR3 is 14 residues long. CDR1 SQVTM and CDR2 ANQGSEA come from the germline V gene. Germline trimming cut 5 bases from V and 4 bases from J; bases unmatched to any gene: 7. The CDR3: CSVSDRGVADTQYF. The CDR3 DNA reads TGCAGCGTTTCCGACAGGGGGGTTGCAGATACGCAGTATTTT.

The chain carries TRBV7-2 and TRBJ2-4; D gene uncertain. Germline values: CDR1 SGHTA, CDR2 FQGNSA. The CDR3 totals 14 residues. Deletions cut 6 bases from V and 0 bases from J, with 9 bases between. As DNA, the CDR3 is TGTGCCAGCAGTCCCCAGGTAGCCAAAAACATTCAGTACTTC. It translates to CASSPQVAKNIQYF. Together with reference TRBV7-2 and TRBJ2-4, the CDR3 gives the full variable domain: GAGVSQSPSNKVTEKGKDVELRCDPISGHTALYWYRQSLGQGLEFLIYFQGNSAPDKSGLPSDRFSAERTGGSVSTLTIQRTQQEDSAVYLCASSPQVAKNIQYFGAGTRLSVL.

The CDR3 sequence is CASSPIVGRVGPGRKDTQYF. As DNA, the CDR3 is TGTGCCAGCAGCCCCATAGTGGGAAGGGTCGGACCGGGGAGGAAGGATACGCAGTATTTT. This chain connects TRBV4-2 to TRBJ2-3; D is possibly TRBD2 (6 bases). The CDR3 is 20 residues long. V lost 4 bases and J lost 6, with 32 bases in between. Looked up from germline, CDR1 is LGHNA and CDR2 is YNFKEQ.

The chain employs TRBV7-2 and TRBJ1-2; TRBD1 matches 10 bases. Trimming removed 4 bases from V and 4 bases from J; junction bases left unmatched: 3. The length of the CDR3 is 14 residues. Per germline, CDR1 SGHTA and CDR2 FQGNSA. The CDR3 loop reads CASSSDRGAYGYTF. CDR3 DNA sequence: TGTGCCAGCAGCTCGGACAGGGGGGCCTATGGCTACACCTTC.

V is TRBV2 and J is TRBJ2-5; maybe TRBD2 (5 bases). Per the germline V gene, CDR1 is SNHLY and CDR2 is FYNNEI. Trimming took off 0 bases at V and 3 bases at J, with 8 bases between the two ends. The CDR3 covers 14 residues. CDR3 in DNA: TGTGCCAGCAGTGAAGCGCGAGGGAAAGAGACCCAGTACTTC. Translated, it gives CASSEARGKETQYF.

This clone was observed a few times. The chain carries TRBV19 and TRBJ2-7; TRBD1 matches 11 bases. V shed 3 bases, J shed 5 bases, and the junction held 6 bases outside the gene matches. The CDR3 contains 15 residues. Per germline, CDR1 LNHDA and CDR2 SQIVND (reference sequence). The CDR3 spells CASSIRTGGVNEQYF. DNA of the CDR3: TGTGCCAGTAGTATCCGGACAGGGGGCGTCAACGAGCAGTACTTC.

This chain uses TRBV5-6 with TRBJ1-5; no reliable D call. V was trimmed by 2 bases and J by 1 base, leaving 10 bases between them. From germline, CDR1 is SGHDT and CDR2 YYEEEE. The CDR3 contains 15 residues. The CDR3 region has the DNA TGTGCCAGCAGCTTAACGGCAGCAAGCAATCAGCCCCAGCATTTT. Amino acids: CASSLTAASNQPQHF. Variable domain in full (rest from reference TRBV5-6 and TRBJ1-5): DAGVTQSPTHLIKTRGQQVTLRCSPKSGHDTVSWYQQALGQGPQFIFQYYEEEERQRGNFPDRFSGHQFPNYSSELNVNALLLGDSALYLCASSLTAASNQPQHFGDGTRLSIL.

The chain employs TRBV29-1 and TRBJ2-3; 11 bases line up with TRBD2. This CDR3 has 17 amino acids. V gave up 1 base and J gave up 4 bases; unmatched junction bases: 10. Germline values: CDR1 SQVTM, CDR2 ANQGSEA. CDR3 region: CSVEGRTSGWHPDTQYF. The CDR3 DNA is TGCAGCGTTGAAGGACGGACTAGCGGGTGGCACCCAGATACGCAGTATTTT.

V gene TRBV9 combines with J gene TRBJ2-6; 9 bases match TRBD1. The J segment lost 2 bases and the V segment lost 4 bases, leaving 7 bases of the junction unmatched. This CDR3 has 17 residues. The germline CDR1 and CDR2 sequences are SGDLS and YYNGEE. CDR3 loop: CASSPRTGEAGANVLTF. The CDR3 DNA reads TGTGCCAGCAGCCCACGGACAGGGGAGGCTGGGGCCAACGTCCTGACTTTC.

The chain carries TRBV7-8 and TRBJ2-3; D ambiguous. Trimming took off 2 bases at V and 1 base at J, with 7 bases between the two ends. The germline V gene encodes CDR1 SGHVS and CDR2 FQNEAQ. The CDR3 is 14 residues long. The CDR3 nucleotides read TGTGCCAGCAGCTTACGGCAGGGCACAGATACGCAGTATTTT. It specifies CASSLRQGTDTQYF.

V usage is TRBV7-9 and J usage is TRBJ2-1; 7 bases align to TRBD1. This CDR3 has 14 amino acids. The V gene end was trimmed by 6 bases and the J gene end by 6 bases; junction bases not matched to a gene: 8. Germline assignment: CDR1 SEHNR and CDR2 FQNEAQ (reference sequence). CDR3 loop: CASRESSGGNEQFF. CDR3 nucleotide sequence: TGTGCCAGCAGAGAGTCTTCAGGGGGCAATGAGCAGTTCTTC.

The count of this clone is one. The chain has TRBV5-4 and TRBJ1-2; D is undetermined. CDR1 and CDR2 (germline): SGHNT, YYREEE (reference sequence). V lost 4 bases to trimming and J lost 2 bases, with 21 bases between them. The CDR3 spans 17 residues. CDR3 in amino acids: CASSAEVDVTGNYGYTF. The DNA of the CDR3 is TGTGCCAGCAGCGCCGAAGTTGATGTGACGGGGAACTATGGCTACACCTTC.

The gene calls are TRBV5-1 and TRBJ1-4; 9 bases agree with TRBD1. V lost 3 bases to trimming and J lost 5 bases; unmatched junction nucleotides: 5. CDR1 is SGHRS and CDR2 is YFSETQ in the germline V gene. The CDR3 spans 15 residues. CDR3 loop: CASSSLGQGNEKLFF. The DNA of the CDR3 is TGCGCCAGCAGCTCCCTGGGACAGGGAAATGAAAAACTGTTTTTT.

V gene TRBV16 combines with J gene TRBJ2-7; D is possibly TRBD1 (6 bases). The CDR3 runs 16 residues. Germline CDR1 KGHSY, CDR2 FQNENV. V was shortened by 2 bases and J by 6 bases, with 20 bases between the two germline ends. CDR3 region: CASSQIATGVSLEQYF. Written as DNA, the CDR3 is TGTGCCAGCAGCCAAATCGCGACAGGAGTCTCCCTCGAGCAGTACTTC.

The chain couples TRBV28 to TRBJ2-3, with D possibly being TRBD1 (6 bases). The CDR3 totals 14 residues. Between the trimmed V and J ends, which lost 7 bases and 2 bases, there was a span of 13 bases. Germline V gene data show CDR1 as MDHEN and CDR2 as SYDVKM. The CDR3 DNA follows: TGTGCCAGCAATAACAGGGTACCCACAGATACGCAGTATTTT. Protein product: CASNNRVPTDTQYF.

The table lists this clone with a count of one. In DNA, the CDR3 is TGTGCCAGCAGCGGAAACACTGAAGCTTTCTTT. Its translation is CASSGNTEAFF. The gene calls are TRBV7-9 and TRBJ1-1; D is unclear. Germline values: CDR1 SEHNR, CDR2 FQNEAQ (reference sequence). This CDR3 has 11 amino acids. Trimming shortened V by 5 bases and J by 2 bases, and 3 bases separated the two germline ends.

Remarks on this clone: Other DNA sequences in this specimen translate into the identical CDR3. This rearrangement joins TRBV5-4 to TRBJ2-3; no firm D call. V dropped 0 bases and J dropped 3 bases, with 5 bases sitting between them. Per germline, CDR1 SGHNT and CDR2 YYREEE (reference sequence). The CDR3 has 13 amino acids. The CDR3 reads CASSLAGTDTQYF. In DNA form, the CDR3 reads TGTGCCAGCAGCTTGGCCGGGACAGATACGCAGTATTTT.

CDR3 region: CASSLGYRVNTEAFF. CDR3 DNA sequence: TGTGCCAGCAGCTTGGGTTACAGGGTGAACACTGAAGCTTTCTTT. This chain joins TRBV5-4 and TRBJ1-1, with a tentative D call TRBD1 (6 bases). CDR1 is SGHNT, CDR2 YYREEE, per germline (reference sequence). Trimming left V 0 bases short and J 0 bases short, with 9 bases between. The length of the CDR3 is 15 residues.

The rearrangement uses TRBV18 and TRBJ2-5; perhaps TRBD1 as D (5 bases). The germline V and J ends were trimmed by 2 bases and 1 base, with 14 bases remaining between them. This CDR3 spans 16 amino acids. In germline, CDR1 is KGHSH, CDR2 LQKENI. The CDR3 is CASSPGSGRAQETQYF. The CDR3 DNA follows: TGTGCCAGCTCACCAGGGTCGGGCAGGGCCCAAGAGACCCAGTACTTC.

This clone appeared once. The CDR3 DNA follows: TGTGCCAGCAGCTTAGGGGTCAGATTTGAAGCTTTCTTT. This sequence encodes CASSLGVRFEAFF. This chain uses TRBV7-2 with TRBJ1-1; D is unresolved. Trimming took 1 base from V and 7 from J, leaving 10 bases between them. The CDR3 extends over 13 amino acids. Germline lookup yields CDR1 SGHTA and CDR2 FQGNSA.

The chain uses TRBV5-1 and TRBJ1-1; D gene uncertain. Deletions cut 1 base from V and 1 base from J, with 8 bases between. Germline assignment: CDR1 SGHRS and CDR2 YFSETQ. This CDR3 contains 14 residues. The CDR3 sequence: CASSLSDPNTEAFF. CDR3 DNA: TGCGCCAGCAGCTTGTCGGATCCGAACACTGAAGCTTTCTTT.

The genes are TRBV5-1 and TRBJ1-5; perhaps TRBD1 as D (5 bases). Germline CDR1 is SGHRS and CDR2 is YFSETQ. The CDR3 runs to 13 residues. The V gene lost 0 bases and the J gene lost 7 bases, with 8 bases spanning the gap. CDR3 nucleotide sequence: TGCGCCAGCAGCTTGGTCGGGGGACAGCCCCAGCATTTT. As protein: CASSLVGGQPQHF.

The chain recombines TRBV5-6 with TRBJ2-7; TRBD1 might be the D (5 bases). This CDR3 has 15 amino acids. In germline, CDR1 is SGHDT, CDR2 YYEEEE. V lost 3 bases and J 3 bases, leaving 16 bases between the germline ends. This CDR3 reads CASSSYRKKHYEQYF. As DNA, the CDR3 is TGTGCCAGCAGCTCGTACAGGAAAAAACACTACGAGCAGTACTTC.

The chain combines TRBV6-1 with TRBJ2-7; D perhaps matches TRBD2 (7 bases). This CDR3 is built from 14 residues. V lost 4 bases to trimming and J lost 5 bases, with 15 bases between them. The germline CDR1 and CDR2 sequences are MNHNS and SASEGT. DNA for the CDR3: TGTGCCAGCAGTGTCCGTCGGGGGGCCAACGAGCAGTACTTC. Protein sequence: CASSVRRGANEQYF.

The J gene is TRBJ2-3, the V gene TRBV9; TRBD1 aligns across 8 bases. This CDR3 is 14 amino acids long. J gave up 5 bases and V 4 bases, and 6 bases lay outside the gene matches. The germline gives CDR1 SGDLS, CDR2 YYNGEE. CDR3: CASSTRQGIDTQYF. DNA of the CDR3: TGTGCCAGCAGCACCCGACAGGGGATAGATACGCAGTATTTT.

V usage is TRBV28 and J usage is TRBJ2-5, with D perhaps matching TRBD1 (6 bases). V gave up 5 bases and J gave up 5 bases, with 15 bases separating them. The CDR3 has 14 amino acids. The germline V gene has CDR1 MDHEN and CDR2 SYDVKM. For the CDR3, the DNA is TGTGCCAGCAGTCATAACAGGGATGGGGAGACCCAGTACTTC. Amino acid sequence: CASSHNRDGETQYF. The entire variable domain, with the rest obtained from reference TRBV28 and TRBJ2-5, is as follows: DVKVTQSSRYLVKRTGEKVFLECVQDMDHENMFWYRQDPGLGLRLIYFSYDVKMKEKGDIPEGYSVSREKKERFSLILESASTNQTSMYLCASSHNRDGETQYFGPGTRLLVL.

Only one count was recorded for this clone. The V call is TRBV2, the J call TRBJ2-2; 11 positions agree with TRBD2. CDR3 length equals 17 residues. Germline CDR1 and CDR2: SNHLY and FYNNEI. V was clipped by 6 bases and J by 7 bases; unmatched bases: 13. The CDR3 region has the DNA TGTGCCAGCAGAGTTGGTAGCGGGAGGGTTATGGTCGGGGAGCTGTTTTTT. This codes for CASRVGSGRVMVGELFF.

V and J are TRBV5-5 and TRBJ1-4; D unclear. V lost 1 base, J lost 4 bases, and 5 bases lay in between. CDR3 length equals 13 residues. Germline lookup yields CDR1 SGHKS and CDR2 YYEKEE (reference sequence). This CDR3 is CASSLMINEKLFF. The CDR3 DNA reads TGTGCCAGCAGCTTGATGATTAATGAAAAACTGTTTTTT.

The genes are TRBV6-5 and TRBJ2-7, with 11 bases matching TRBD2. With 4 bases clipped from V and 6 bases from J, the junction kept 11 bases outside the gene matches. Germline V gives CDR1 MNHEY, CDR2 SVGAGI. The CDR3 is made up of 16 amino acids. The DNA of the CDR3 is TGTGCCAGCAGTTCGGCCGGGACTAGCGGACAAAGCGAGCAGTACTTC. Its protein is CASSSAGTSGQSEQYF.

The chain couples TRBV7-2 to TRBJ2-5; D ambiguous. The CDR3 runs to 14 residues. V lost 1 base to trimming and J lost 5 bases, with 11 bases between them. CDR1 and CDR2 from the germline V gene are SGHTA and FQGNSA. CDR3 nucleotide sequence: TGTGCCAGCAGCTTAGGGAACAATCCGGAGACCCAGTACTTC. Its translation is CASSLGNNPETQYF.

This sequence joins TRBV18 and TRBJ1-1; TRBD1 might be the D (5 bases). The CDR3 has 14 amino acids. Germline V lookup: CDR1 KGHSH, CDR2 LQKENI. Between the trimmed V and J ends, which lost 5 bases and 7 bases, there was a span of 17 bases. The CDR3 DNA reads TGTGCCAGCTCAAGTAGGACGGCCGGGGGTGAAGCTTTCTTT. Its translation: CASSSRTAGGEAFF. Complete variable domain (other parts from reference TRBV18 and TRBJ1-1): NAGVMQNPRHLVRRRGQEARLRCSPMKGHSHVYWYRQLPEEGLKFMVYLQKENIIDESGMPKERFSAEFPKEGPSILRIQQVVRGDSAAYFCASSSRTAGGEAFFGQGTRLTVV.